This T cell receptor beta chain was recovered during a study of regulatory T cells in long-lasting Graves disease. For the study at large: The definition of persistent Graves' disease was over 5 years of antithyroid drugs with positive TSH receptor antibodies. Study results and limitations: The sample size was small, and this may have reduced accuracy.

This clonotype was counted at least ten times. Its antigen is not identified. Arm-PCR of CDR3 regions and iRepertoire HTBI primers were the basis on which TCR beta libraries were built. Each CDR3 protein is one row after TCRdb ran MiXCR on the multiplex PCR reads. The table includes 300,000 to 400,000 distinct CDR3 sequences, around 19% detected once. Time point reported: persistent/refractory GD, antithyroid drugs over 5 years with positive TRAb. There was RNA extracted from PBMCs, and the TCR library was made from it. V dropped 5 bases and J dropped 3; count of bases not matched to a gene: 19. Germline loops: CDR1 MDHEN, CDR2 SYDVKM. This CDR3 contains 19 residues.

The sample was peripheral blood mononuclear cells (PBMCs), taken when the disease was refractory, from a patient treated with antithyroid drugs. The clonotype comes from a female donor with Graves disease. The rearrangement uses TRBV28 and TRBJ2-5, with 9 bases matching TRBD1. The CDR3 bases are TGTGCCAGCAGTCGTAAGCGTTGGTACGACCGGACAGGGGAAGAGACCCAGTACTTC. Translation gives CASSRKRWYDRTGEETQYF.